Described below is a single TCR beta chain sequence and its context. The method was immunoSEQ multiplex PCR; TCRdb's version includes in-frame clones alone and lacks a portion of them. The table has around 49,000 clones, under 80% seen once. The data belong to a study of memory CD4+ T cells and cytomegalovirus serostatus. Single viable CD3+CD4+CD8-CD45RO+ cells were sorted as the memory CD4+ T cells. The CDR3 consists of 14 residues. CDR1 and CDR2 from the germline V gene are SGHTA and FQGTGA. With 5 bases clipped from V and 4 bases from J, the junction kept 2 bases outside the gene matches. Sequenced sample: memory CD4+ T cells from blood. The receptor's source is an adult in good health and CMV-seronegative. J is TRBJ2-2 and V is TRBV7-3; 9 bases align to TRBD2. The DNA of the CDR3 is TGTGCCAGCAGCCCGACTAGCGGCACCGGGGAGCTGTTTTTT. Translated, it gives CASSPTSGTGELFF.